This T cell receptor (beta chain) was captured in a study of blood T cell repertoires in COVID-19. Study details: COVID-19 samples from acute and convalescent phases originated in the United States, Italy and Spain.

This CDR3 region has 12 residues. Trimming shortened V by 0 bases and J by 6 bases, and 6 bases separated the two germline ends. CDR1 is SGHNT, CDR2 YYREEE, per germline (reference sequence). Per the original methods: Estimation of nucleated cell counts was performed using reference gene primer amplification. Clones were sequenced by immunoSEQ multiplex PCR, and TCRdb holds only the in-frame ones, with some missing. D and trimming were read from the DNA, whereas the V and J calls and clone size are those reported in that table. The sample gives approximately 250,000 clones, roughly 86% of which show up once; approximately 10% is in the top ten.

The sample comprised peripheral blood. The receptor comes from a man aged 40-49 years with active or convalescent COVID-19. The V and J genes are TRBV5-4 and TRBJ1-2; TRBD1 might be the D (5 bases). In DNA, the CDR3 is TGTGCCAGCAGCTTGGACAGGAATGGCTACACCTTC. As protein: CASSLDRNGYTF.